The clone carrying this T cell receptor beta chain has only a few counts. The same CDR3 arises from other DNA sequences in this sample as well. The source of the sample is a study of blood T cell repertoires in COVID-19. Overall study: Acute and convalescent COVID-19 samples came from the United States, Italy and Spain.

Trimming cost V 2 bases and J 3 bases, with 11 bases left between them. The CDR3 covers 13 residues. Per germline, CDR1 GTSNPN and CDR2 SVGIG (reference sequence). Measured with immunoSEQ multiplex PCR; TCRdb has only the in-frame clones, and not every one. Of 210,000 or so clones listed, approximately 84% are singletons. This chain uses TRBV30 with TRBJ2-7, with D possibly TRBD2 on 5 matching bases. The clonotype originates from a middle-aged man with acute or convalescent COVID-19. The sample was peripheral blood. The CDR3 loop reads CAWSRSAGYEQYF. The CDR3 coding sequence is TGTGCCTGGAGTCGGTCTGCGGGCTACGAGCAGTACTTC.